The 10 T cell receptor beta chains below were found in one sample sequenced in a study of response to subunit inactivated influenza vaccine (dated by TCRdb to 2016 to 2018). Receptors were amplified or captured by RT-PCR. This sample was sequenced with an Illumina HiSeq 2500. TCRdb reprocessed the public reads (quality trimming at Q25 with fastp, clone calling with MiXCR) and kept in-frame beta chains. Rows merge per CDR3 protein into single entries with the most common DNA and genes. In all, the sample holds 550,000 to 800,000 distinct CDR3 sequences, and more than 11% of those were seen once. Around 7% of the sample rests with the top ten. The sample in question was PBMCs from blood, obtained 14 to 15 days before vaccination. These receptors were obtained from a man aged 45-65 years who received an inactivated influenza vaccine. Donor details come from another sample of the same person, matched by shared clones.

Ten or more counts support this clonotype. The CDR3 protein is CASSTGTGYNEQFF. CDR3 DNA: TGTGCCAGCAGTACCGGGACCGGGTACAATGAGCAGTTCTTC. The gene calls are TRBV28 and TRBJ2-1; tentatively, D is TRBD1 or TRBD2 (5 bases each). Per germline, CDR1 MDHEN and CDR2 SYDVKM. V gave up 5 bases and J gave up 4 bases, with 12 bases separating them. The CDR3 length is 14 residues.

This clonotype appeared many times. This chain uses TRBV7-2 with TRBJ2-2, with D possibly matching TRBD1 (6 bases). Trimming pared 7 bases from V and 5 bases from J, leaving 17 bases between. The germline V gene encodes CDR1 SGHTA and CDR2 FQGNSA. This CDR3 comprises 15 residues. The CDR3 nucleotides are TGTGCCAGCACACAGGGTACCCTTAAGACCGGGGAGCTGTTTTTT. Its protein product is CASTQGTLKTGELFF. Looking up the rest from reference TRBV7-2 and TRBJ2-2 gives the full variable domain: GAGVSQSPSNKVTEKGKDVELRCDPISGHTALYWYRQSLGQGLEFLIYFQGNSAPDKSGLPSDRFSAERTGGSVSTLTIQRTQQEDSAVYLCASTQGTLKTGELFFGEGSRLTVL.

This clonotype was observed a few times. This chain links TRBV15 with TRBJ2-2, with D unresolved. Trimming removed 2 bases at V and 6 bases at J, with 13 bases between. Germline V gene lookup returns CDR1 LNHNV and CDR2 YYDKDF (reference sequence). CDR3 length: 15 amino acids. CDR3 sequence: CATSRTQTTPGELFF. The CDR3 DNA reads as TGTGCCACCAGCAGAACTCAAACTACCCCCGGGGAGCTGTTTTTT.

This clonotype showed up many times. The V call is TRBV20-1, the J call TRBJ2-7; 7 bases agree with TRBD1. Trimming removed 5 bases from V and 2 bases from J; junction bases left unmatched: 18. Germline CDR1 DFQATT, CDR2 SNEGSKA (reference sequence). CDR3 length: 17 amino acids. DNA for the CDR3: TGCAGTGCTCAAATATTACAGGGGATGGGGGCCCCCTACGAGCAGTACTTC. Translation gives CSAQILQGMGAPYEQYF.

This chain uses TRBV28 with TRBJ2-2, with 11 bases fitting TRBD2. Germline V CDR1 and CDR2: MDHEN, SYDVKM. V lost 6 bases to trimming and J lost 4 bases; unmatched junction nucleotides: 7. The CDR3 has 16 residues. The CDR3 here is CASRISGGAITGELFF. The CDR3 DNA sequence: TGTGCCAGCAGGATTAGCGGGGGGGCGATCACCGGGGAGCTGTTTTTT.

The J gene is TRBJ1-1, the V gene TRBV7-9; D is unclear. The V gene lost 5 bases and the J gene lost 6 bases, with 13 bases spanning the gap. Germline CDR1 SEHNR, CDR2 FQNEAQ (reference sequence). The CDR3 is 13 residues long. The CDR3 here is CASSPPRSAEAFF. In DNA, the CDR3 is TGTGCCAGCAGCCCTCCGCGGTCAGCTGAAGCTTTCTTT.

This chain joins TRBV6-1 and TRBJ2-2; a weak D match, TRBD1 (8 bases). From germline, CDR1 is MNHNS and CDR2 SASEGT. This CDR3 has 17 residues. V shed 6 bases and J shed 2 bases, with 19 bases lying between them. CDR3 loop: CASRETDRGLNTGELFF. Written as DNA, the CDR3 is TGTGCCAGCAGGGAAACAGACAGGGGACTAAACACCGGGGAGCTGTTTTTT.

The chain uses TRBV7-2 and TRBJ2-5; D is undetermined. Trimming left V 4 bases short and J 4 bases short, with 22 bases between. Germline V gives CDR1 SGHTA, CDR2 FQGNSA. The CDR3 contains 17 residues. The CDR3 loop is CASSSSPPFRASETQYF. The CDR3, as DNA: TGTGCCAGCAGCTCCTCGCCCCCTTTTAGGGCTTCAGAGACCCAGTACTTC.

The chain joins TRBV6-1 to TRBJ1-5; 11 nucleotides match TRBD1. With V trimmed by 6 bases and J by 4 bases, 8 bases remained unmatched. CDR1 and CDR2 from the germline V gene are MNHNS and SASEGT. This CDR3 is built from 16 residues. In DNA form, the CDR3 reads TGTGCCAGCAGGCAGGACAGGGGGCGGCAAAATCAGCCCCAGCATTTT. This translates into CASRQDRGRQNQPQHF.

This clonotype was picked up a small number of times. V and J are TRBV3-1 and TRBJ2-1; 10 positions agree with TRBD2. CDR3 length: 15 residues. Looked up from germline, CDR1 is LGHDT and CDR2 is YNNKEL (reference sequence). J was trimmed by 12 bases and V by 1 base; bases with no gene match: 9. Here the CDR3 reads CASSQGPLAGSAQFF. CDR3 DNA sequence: TGTGCCAGCAGCCAAGGCCCACTAGCGGGGAGCGCGCAGTTCTTC.